This TCR beta chain was captured by sequencing in a study of lymphopenia after photon versus proton radiotherapy. Broader study findings: A bigger post-nadir fall in TCR diversity correlated inversely with survival time in deceased patients. Only patients who died were analyzed for survival; proton advantage is unproven.

The length of the CDR3 is 16 residues. V lost 2 bases and J lost 2, with 12 bases in between. CDR1 is MGHDK, CDR2 SYGVNS, per germline. Produced via immunoSEQ multiplex PCR; TCRdb's table is partial and in-frame only. The table records around 66,000 clones, around 86% of them present only once. As regards this clone: Its antigen is undetermined.

The TCR sequence derives from a middle-aged man with gastric cancer. The chain couples TRBV25-1 to TRBJ1-4; D is uncertain. Sequenced here: peripheral blood, sampled from a patient treated with photon-based radiotherapy. As DNA, the CDR3 is TGTGCCAGCAGTGAAGCTACCAGTAGGACTAATGAAAAACTGTTTTTT. It is translated as CASSEATSRTNEKLFF.